This T cell receptor (beta chain) appears in the sequencing data of a study of monozygotic twins with inflammatory bowel disease. CDR1 SEHNR and CDR2 FQNEAQ come from the germline V gene (reference sequence). The CDR3 loop spans 14 amino acids. TCRdb reanalyzed the 5' RACE reads, giving one entry per CDR3 protein sequence and no DNA. The table gives approximately 390,000 distinct CDR3 sequences; the top ten clones make up approximately 2.3% of it. Sequenced material: blood. This chain joins TRBV7-9 and TRBJ1-3; TCRdb's D call of TRBD1 is untestable without DNA. This clonotype was sampled from a human donor with ulcerative colitis or Crohn's disease, or a healthy co-twin of an affected twin (not recorded which). CDR3 in amino acids: CASTRTGGRNTIYF.